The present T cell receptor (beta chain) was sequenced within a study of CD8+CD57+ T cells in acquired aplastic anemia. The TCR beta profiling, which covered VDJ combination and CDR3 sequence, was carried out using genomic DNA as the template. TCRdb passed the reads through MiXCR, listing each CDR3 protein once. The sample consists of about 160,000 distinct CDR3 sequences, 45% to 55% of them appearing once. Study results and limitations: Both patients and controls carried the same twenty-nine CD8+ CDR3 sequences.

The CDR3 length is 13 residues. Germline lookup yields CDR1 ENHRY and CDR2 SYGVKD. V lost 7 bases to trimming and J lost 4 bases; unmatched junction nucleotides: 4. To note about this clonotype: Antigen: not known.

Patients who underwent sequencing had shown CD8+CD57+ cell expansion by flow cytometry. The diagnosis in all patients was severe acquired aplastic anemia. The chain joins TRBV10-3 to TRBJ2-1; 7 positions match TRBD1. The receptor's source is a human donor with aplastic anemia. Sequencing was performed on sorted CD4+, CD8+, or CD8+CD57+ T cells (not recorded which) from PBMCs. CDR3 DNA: TGTGCCATCAAAACAGGGGAGTACAATGAGCAGTTCTTC. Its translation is CAIKTGEYNEQFF.